These 11 T cell receptor beta chains came from one sample sequenced in a study of PD-1 blockade in classical Hodgkin lymphoma. Clones were sequenced by immunoSEQ multiplex PCR, and TCRdb holds only the in-frame ones, with some missing. Altogether 96,000 or so clones are present, 93% being singletons, with the ten largest covering roughly 2.1%. Time point denoted: cycle 4 day 1 (C4D1), after five to seven weeks of nivolumab. All trial patients relapsed after autologous stem cell transplantation. Sample: peripheral blood mononuclear cells (PBMCs), taken before the fourth cycle of nivolumab. These receptors were obtained from a human donor with classical Hodgkin lymphoma.

The rearrangement uses TRBV9 and TRBJ2-3; D unclear. This CDR3 is built from 15 residues. Trimming removed 0 bases at V and 0 bases at J, with 8 bases between. CDR1 and CDR2 (germline): SGDLS, YYNGEE. The DNA for the CDR3 is TGTGCCAGCAGCGTAGAACCAACTAGCACAGATACGCAGTATTTT. This encodes CASSVEPTSTDTQYF.

The chain couples TRBV21-1 to TRBJ2-3; TRBD2, as called in the table, went unchecked against the DNA. TRBV21-1 is listed as a pseudogene. The CDR3 loop spans 12 amino acids. The chain's CDR3 is CASSPRPDTQYF. The CDR3 DNA is TGTGCCAGCAGCCCCCGTCCAGATACGCAGTATTTT.

This chain links TRBV19 with TRBJ2-1, with D uncertain. The V end was cut by 7 bases, the J end by 7 bases, with 20 bases between. This CDR3 contains 15 residues. Germline lookup yields CDR1 LNHDA and CDR2 SQIVND (reference sequence). The CDR3 loop is CASTPSFDPRNEQFF. CDR3 sequence (DNA): TGTGCCAGTACCCCGTCGTTTGACCCTAGGAATGAGCAGTTCTTC.

This chain links TRBV5-4 with TRBJ1-4, with TRBD1 matching 8 bases. J gave up 8 bases and V 4 bases, and 10 bases lay outside the gene matches. Germline V CDR1 and CDR2: SGHNT, YYREEE (reference sequence). This CDR3 comprises 15 residues. CDR3 loop: CASSLTGTGDEKLFF. The CDR3, as DNA: TGTGCCAGCAGCCTAACCGGGACAGGAGACGAAAAACTGTTTTTT.

J is TRBJ2-4 and V is TRBV7-3; TRBD1 matches 9 bases. The CDR3 is 14 residues long. Germline assignment: CDR1 SGHTA and CDR2 FQGTGA. The V segment lost 1 base and the J segment 9 bases; nucleotides outside the gene matches: 4. CDR3 amino acids: CASSLSGTGSIQYF. CDR3 DNA: TGTGCCAGCAGCTTAAGTGGGACAGGGTCCATTCAGTACTTC.

The rearrangement uses TRBV9 and TRBJ2-3; D could derive from TRBD1 or TRBD2 (5 bases each). Germline V gives CDR1 SGDLS, CDR2 YYNGEE. V lost 0 bases, J lost 2 bases, and 10 bases lay in between. The CDR3 totals 15 residues. CDR3 bases: TGTGCCAGCAGCGTAGTACCGGGACCCACAGATACGCAGTATTTT. Protein sequence: CASSVVPGPTDTQYF.

The chain combines TRBV6-6 with TRBJ2-1; no clear D. Germline CDR1 reads MNHNY; CDR2 reads SVGAGI (reference sequence). V was pared by 2 bases and J by 2 bases, with 13 bases between. The CDR3 spans 16 residues. The CDR3 DNA sequence: TGTGCCAGCAGTTACCCGAGCTCTAGAGCCTACAATGAGCAGTTCTTC. Protein product: CASSYPSSRAYNEQFF.

The chain uses TRBV30 and TRBJ1-5; no definite D call. Trimming removed 2 bases at V and 3 bases at J, with 8 bases between. The germline V gene has CDR1 GTSNPN and CDR2 SVGIG (reference sequence). CDR3 length equals 13 residues. The CDR3 here is CAWSLQFNQPQHF. For the CDR3, the DNA is TGTGCCTGGAGTCTACAGTTCAATCAGCCCCAGCATTTT.

This chain links TRBV6-1 with TRBJ1-2, with 8 bases identical to TRBD1. The J segment lost 8 bases and the V segment lost 7 bases, leaving 12 bases of the junction unmatched. Germline V gene sequence: CDR1 MNHNS, CDR2 SASEGT. The CDR3 is 14 amino acids. The CDR3 loop reads CASTSGQGFRGYTF. Here the CDR3 DNA reads TGTGCCAGCACCAGCGGACAGGGTTTCAGAGGCTACACCTTC.

The CDR3 bases are TGTGCCAGCAGTTACCCGACAGGGTCTTTGAGGTTAGAGACAGACTATGGCTACACCTTC. This gives the protein CASSYPTGSLRLETDYGYTF. The chain joins TRBV6-9 to TRBJ1-2; 7 bases fit TRBD1. The CDR3 extends over 20 amino acids. V shed 3 bases and J 3 bases; nucleotides not matched to a gene: 22. Germline values: CDR1 MNHGY, CDR2 SVAAGI.

The chain uses TRBV7-9 and TRBJ1-1, with TRBD1 identical over 8 bases. Germline lookup yields CDR1 SEHNR and CDR2 FQNEAQ (reference sequence). The CDR3 has 15 amino acids. J gave up 1 base and V 5 bases, and 6 bases lay outside the gene matches. The CDR3 nucleotides are TGTGCCAGCAGCCCGACCCAGGGGGCGAACACTGAAGCTTTCTTT. Translated: CASSPTQGANTEAFF.